This TCR beta chain originates from a study of blood T cell repertoires in COVID-19. Per the original methods: By means of reference gene primer amplification, nucleated cell counts were estimated. Repertoires were generated with immunoSEQ multiplex PCR, while TCRdb's copy carries only in-frame clones and drops some. The DNA was the basis for D and trimming; V, J and clone size are from that table. The profile shows tens of thousands of clones, roughly 90% of them singletons. Germline V gene sequence: CDR1 SGHVS, CDR2 FQNEAQ. With V trimmed by 5 bases and J by 5 bases, 10 bases remained unmatched. The CDR3 extends over 15 amino acids.

The origin of this receptor is a middle-aged man with active COVID-19. The rearrangement links TRBV7-8 to TRBJ2-7; 9 nucleotides align to TRBD1. Sequenced sample: peripheral blood. CDR3 in amino acids: CASSPYKTGGDEQYF. DNA of the CDR3: TGTGCCAGCAGCCCCTACAAGACAGGGGGGGACGAGCAGTACTTC.